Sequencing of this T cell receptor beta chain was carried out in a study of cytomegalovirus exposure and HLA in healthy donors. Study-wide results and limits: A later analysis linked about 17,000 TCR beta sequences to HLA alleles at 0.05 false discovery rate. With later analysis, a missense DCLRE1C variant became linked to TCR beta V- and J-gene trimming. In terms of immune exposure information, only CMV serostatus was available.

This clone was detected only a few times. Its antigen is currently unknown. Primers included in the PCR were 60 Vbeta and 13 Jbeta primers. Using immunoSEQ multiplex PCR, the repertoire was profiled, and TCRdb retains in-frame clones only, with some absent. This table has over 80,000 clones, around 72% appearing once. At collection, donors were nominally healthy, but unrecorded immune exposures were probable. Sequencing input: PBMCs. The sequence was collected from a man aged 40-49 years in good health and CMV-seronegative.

CDR3 DNA sequence: TGTGCCAGCAGCCCTCGGGCAGGGGGATCTGGGGCCAACGTCCTGACTTTC. It encodes CASSPRAGGSGANVLTF. The rearrangement uses TRBV9 and TRBJ2-6; 7 nucleotides match TRBD1. The V gene's germline CDR1 is SGDLS and CDR2 YYNGEE. Trimming took 4 bases from V and 1 from J; bases not matched to a gene: 8. This CDR3 spans 17 amino acids.